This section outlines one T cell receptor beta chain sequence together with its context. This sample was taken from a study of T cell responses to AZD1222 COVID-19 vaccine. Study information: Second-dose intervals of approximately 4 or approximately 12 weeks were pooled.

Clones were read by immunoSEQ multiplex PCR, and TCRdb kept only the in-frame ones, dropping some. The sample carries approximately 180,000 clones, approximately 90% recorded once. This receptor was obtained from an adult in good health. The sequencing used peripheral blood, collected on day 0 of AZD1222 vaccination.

Here the CDR3 DNA reads TGTGCCAGCAGCTTCGCTGGTCCGAAACACTACGAGCAGTACTTC. It encodes CASSFAGPKHYEQYF. This sequence joins TRBV7-9 and TRBJ2-7; no clear D. The ends were cut back, 3 bases at V and 3 bases at J, with 15 bases in the middle. CDR1 and CDR2 from the germline V gene are SEHNR and FQNEAQ (reference sequence). The CDR3 loop spans 15 amino acids.